This paragraph covers one TCR beta chain sequence. This record belongs to a study of shared T cell receptors in the human thymus. TCRdb keeps only in-frame clones here, not all; method: immunoSEQ multiplex PCR. The table includes about 540,000 clones, approximately 78% detected once. These same data were also listed under a study on human thymus T cells. Per that paper: Infants, healthy and Finnish, who were having corrective surgery for congenital heart defects served as donors.

The sequenced sample was thymocytes. The receptor's source is a boy less than two years old with a congenital heart defect.

This CDR3 is CASSQSTGGGSNEQFF. The DNA of the CDR3 is TGCGCCAGCAGTCAATCAACGGGAGGGGGCTCCAATGAGCAGTTCTTC. The chain uses TRBV23-1 and TRBJ2-1; weak D call: TRBD2 (8 bases). TRBV23-1 is an ORF; its function is uncertain. V lost 0 bases, J lost 6 bases, and 15 bases lay in between. The CDR3 totals 16 residues.